This T cell receptor beta chain was identified in a study of cytomegalovirus exposure and HLA in healthy donors. Study outcomes and limitations: Most observed TCR sequences were rare, whereas some public TCRs were detected in many donors. In a later analysis, at a false discovery rate of 0.05, approximately 16,000 TCR beta sequences matched HLA alleles.

The PCR used 60 Vbeta and 13 Jbeta primers. This table comes from immunoSEQ multiplex PCR, and its TCRdb copy is limited to in-frame clones, with some not included. The sample comprises approximately 220,000 clones, more than 60% of which are singletons, and 1.8% rests with the top ten. The CDR3 totals 12 residues. V lost 3 bases to trimming and J lost 0 bases, with 5 bases between them. From germline, CDR1 is GTSNPN and CDR2 SVGIG (reference sequence). Note on this clone: Antigen unknown.

This TCR derives from a woman in her twenties or thirties in good health and CMV-seronegative. Sequenced material: PBMCs. The rearrangement joins TRBV30 to TRBJ2-5; no definite D call. As DNA, the CDR3 is TGTGCCTGGAGACTGTACCAAGAGACCCAGTACTTC. This encodes CAWRLYQETQYF.